This TCR beta chain originates from a study of early T cells in non-severe SARS-CoV-2 infection. Study information: Sequencing used unsorted whole-blood bulk RNA, so chains lack pairing.

Molecules of cDNA were individually given unique molecular identifiers that were attached to them. One entry per CDR3 protein results from TCRdb running MiXCR on the 5' RACE reads. The table records about 22,000 distinct CDR3 sequences, 4.7% of them present only once. A few counts support this clonotype. Its antigen is unidentified. Study-wide points: CD4 and private specificities were missed by VDJdb matching, which favored anti-spike CD8 responses.

CDR1 and CDR2 (germline): MNHEY, SVGAGI. The CDR3 has 12 amino acids. V was pared by 6 bases and J by 4 bases, with 9 bases between. The sequenced material came from whole blood. J is TRBJ1-2 and V is TRBV6-5; possibly TRBD1 for D (5 bases). This sequence was found in an adult who was a healthcare worker with PCR-confirmed SARS-CoV-2 infection or an uninfected control (not recorded which). The CDR3 nucleotides read TGTGCCAGCAGACGAGGGGTCTATGGCTACACCTTC. Amino acid sequence: CASRRGVYGYTF.